This T cell receptor (beta chain) is drawn from a study of CD8 T cells in Susac syndrome. The T cells that were sequenced for TCR beta were CD8+ and CD4+ cells from blood. The CDR3 is made up of 13 amino acids. V trimming: 7 bases; J trimming: 11 bases; junction bases outside the gene matches: 13. A quantity of about 0.5 to 1 ug RNA underwent reverse transcription using random hexamers. TCRdb processed the immunoSEQ multiplex PCR reads anew with MiXCR; each CDR3 protein has one entry. The sample consists of approximately 76,000 distinct CDR3 sequences, about 95% of them appearing once. V gene TRBV12-3 or TRBV12-4 combines with J gene TRBJ1-1, with 7 bases aligning to TRBD1. The receptor comes from a human donor with multiple sclerosis. The sample taken for sequencing was CD8+ T cells from PBMCs. This CDR3 reads CASTAPYSRGAFF. CDR3 DNA sequence: TGTGCCAGCACCGCCCCCTATTCCAGGGGGGCTTTCTTT.